The present TCR beta chain was sequenced within a study of blood T cell repertoires in COVID-19. In the source study's methods: Amplification of reference gene primers was used by the study to estimate nucleated cell counts. The data were produced by immunoSEQ multiplex PCR, yet TCRdb's version contains in-frame clones alone and is incomplete. The V and J calls and the clone size are those of that table, but D and trimming were determined from the DNA. The sample contains roughly 340,000 clones, approximately 87% of which appear only once. The V and J ends lost 3 bases and 0 bases respectively, with 9 bases between them. In germline, CDR1 is DFQATT, CDR2 SNEGSKA (reference sequence). This CDR3 comprises 14 residues. Seattle cases were enrolled at active infection and followed longitudinally.

This sequence originates from a woman in her forties or fifties with COVID-19, enrolled during active disease. V gene TRBV20-1 combines with J gene TRBJ1-5, with D perhaps matching TRBD1 (5 bases). The specimen sequenced was peripheral blood. This CDR3 reads CSASRQNSNQPQHF. CDR3 sequence (DNA): TGCAGTGCTAGTAGACAGAATAGCAATCAGCCCCAGCATTTT.